This entry describes one TCR beta chain. Libraries were prepared by immunoSEQ multiplex PCR; TCRdb keeps only in-frame clonotypes and omits some of them. Seen here are approximately 46,000 clones, more than 85% observed once, and the top ten hold 0.39%. The V gene's germline CDR1 is SGHNT and CDR2 YENEEA. V shed 3 bases and J 8 bases; nucleotides not matched to a gene: 7. This CDR3 contains 15 residues. The sample originates from a study of T cell changes during pregnancy in multiple sclerosis. The material sequenced was CD4+ T cells from peripheral blood mononuclear cells, taken after pregnancy. This TCR came from a female donor with multiple sclerosis, enrolled in a pregnancy study. The V and J genes are TRBV11-3 and TRBJ2-1; the match to TRBD2 covers 10 bases. The DNA for the CDR3 is TGTGCCAGCAGCTTTGGTAGCGGGGGGAACCATGAGCAGTTCTTC. Its protein product is CASSFGSGGNHEQFF.